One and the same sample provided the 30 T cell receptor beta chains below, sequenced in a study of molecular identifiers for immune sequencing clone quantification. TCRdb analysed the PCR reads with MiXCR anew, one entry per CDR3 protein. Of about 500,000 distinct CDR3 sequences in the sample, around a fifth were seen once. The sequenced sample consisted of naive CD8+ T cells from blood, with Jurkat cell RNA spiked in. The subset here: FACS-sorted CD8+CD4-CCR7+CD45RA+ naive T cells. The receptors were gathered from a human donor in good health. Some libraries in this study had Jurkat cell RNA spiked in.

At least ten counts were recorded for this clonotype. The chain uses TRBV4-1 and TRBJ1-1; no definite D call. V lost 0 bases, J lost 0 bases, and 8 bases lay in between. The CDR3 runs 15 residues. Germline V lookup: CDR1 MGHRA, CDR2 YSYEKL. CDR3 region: CASSQDLFMNTEAFF. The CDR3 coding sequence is TGCGCCAGCAGCCAAGATCTGTTCATGAACACTGAAGCTTTCTTT.

The CDR3 DNA reads TGTGCCAGTAGTTTACTACTAGCGGGAGGGCCTGGGGCCAACGTCCTGACTTTC. This gives the protein CASSLLLAGGPGANVLTF. V usage is TRBV19 and J usage is TRBJ2-6; the match to TRBD2 covers 13 bases. Germline-derived CDR1 and CDR2 are LNHDA and SQIVND (reference sequence). V trimming: 5 bases; J trimming: 2 bases; junction bases outside the gene matches: 6. This CDR3 comprises 18 residues.

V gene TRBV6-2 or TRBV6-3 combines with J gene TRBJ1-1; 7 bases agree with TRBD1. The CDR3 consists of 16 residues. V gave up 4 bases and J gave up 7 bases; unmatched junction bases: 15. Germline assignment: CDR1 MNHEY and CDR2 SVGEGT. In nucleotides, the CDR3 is TGTGCCAGCAGTTCAACGGATGAGACAGGGTGGGATGAAGCTTTCTTT. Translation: CASSSTDETGWDEAFF.

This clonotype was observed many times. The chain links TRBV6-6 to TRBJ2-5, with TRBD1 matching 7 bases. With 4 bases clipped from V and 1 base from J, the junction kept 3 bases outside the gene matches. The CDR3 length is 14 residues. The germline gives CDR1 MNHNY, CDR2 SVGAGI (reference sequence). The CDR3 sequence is CASSSGQLQETQYF. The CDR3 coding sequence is TGTGCCAGCAGTTCGGGACAGCTCCAAGAGACCCAGTACTTC.

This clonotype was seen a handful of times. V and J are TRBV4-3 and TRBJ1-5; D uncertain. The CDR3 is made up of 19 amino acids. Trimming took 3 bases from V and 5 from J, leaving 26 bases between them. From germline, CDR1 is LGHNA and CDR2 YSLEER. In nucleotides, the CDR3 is TGCGCCAGCAGCCACCACTACTCGCTGGAGATGCCCTCCCATCAGCCCCAGCATTTT. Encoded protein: CASSHHYSLEMPSHQPQHF.

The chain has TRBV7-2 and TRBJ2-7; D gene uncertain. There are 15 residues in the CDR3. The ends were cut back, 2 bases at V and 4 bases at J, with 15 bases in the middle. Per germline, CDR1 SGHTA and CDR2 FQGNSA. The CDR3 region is CASSLFWGVGYEQYF. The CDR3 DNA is TGTGCCAGCAGCTTATTTTGGGGTGTAGGTTACGAGCAGTACTTC.

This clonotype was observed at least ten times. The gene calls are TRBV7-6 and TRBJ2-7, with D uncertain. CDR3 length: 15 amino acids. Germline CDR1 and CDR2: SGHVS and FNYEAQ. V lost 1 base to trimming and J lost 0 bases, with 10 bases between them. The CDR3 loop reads CASSLDWAPSYEQYF. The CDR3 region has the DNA TGTGCCAGCAGCTTAGATTGGGCACCCTCCTACGAGCAGTACTTC.

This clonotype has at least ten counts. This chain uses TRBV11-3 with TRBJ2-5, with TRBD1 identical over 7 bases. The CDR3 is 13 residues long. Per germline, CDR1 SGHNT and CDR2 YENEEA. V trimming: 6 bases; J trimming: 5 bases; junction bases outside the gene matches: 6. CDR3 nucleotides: TGTGCCAGCAGTTCAGGGACAGCTGAGACCCAGTACTTC. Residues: CASSSGTAETQYF.

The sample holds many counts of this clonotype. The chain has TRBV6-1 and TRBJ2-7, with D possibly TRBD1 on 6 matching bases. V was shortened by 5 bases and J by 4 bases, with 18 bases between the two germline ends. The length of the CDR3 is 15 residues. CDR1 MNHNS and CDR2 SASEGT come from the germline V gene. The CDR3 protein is CASSTQGFPSYEQYF. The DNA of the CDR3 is TGTGCCAGCAGTACACAGGGTTTCCCGTCTTACGAGCAGTACTTC.

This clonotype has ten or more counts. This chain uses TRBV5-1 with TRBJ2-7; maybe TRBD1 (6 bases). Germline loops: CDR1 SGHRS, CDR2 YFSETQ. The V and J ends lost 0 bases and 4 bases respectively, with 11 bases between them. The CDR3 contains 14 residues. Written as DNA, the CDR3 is TGCGCCAGCAGCTTGGGCGGACAGACATACGAGCAGTACTTC. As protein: CASSLGGQTYEQYF.

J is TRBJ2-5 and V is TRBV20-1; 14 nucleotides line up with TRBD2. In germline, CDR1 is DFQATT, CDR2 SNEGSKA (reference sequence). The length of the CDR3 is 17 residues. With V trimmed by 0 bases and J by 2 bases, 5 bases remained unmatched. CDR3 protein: CSARDGTSGSFQETQYF. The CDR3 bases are TGCAGTGCTAGAGATGGGACTAGCGGGAGTTTTCAAGAGACCCAGTACTTC.

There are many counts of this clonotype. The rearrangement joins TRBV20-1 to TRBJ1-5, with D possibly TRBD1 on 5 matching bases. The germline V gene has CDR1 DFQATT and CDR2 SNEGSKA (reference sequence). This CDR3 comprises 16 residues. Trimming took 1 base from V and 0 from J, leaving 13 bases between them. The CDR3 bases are TGCAGTGCTAGAGTAGACAGCACATATAGCAATCAGCCCCAGCATTTT. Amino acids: CSARVDSTYSNQPQHF.

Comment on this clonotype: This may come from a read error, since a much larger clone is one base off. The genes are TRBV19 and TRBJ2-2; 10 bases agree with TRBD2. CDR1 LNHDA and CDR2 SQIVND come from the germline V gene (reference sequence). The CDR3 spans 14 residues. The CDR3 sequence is CASRLAGRTVELFF. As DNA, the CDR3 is TGTGCCAGTAGACTAGCGGGAAGGACCGTGGAGCTGTTTTTT. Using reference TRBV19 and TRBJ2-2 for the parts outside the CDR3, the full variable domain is DGGITQSPKYLFRKEGQNVTLSCEQNLNHDAMYWYRQDPGQGLRLIYYSQIVNDFQKGDIAEGYSVSREKKESFPLTVTSAQKNPTAFYLCASRLAGRTVELFFGEGSRLTVL.

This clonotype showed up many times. CDR3 protein: CAWSVPGHLPEQYF. CDR3 nucleotides: TGTGCCTGGAGTGTGCCGGGCCATCTCCCCGAGCAGTACTTC. This chain uses TRBV30 with TRBJ2-7; D is unresolved. This CDR3 is 14 amino acids long. Trimming stripped 0 bases from V and 6 bases from J, with 15 bases between. Germline-derived CDR1 and CDR2 are GTSNPN and SVGIG (reference sequence). The variable domain in full, completed from reference TRBV30 and TRBJ2-7, reads SQTIHQWPATLVQPVGSPLSLECTVEGTSNPNLYWYRQAAGRGLQLLFYSVGIGQISSEVPQNLSASRPQDRQFILSSKKLLLSDSGFYLCAWSVPGHLPEQYFGPGTRLTVT.

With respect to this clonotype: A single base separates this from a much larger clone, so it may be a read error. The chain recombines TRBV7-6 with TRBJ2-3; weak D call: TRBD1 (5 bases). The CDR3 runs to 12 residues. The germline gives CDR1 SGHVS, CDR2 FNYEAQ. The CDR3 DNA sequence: TGTGCCAGCCAGGGAATCGCAGATATGCAGTATTTT. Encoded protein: CASQGIADMQYF.

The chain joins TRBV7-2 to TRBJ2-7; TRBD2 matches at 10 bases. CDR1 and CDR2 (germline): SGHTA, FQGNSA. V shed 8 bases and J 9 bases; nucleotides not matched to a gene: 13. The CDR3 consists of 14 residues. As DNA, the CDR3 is TGTGCCAGCGGACTAGCGGAAGGGCAGGGCGGGCAGTACTTC. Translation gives CASGLAEGQGGQYF.

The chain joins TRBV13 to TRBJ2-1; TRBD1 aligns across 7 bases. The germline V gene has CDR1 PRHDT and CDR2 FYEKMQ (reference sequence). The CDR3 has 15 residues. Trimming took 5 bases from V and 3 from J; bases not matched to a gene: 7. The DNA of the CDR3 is TGTGCCAGCAGCCCAAGGACAGGACTCTACAATGAGCAGTTCTTC. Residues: CASSPRTGLYNEQFF.

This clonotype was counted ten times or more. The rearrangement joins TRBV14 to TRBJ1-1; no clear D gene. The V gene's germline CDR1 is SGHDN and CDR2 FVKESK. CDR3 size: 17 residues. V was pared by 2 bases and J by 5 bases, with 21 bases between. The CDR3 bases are TGTGCCAGCAGCCAAATTTTGAGAGCTCTGGGTCGGACTGAAGCTTTCTTT. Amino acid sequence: CASSQILRALGRTEAFF.

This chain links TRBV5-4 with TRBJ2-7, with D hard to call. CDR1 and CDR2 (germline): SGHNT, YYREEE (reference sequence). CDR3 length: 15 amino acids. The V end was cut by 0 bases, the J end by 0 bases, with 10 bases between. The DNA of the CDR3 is TGTGCCAGCAGCTTGGGTTGGGGTGCCTCCTACGAGCAGTACTTC. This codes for CASSLGWGASYEQYF.

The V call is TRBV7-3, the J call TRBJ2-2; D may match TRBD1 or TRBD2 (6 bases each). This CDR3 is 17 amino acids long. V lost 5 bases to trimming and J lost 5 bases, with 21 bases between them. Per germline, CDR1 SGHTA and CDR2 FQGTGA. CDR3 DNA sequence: TGTGCCAGCAGCCCGCGGGACACCTCTGGCTGGACCGGGGAGCTGTTTTTT. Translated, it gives CASSPRDTSGWTGELFF.

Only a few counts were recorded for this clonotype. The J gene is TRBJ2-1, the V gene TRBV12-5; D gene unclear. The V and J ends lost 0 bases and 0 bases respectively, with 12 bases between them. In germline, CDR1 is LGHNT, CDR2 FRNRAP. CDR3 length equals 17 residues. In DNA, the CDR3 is TGTGCTAGTGGTTTGGTACCAACCTCGAGCTCCTACAATGAGCAGTTCTTC. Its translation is CASGLVPTSSSYNEQFF.

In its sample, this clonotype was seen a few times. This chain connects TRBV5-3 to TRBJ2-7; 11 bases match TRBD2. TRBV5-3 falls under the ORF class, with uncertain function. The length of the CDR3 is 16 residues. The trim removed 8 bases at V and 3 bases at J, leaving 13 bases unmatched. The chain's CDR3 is CASSVLAGGPDYEQYF. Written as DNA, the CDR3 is TGTGCCAGCAGCGTTTTAGCGGGGGGGCCTGACTACGAGCAGTACTTC.

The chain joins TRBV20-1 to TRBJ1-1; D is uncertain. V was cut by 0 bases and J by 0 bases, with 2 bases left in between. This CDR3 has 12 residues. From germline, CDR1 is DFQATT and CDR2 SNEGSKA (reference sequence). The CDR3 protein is CSARDVNTEAFF. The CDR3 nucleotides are TGCAGTGCTAGAGATGTGAACACTGAAGCTTTCTTT.

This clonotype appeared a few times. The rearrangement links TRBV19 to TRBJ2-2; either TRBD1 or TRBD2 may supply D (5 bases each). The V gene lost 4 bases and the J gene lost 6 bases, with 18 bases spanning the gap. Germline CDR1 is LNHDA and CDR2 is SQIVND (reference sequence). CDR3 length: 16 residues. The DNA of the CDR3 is TGTGCCAGTAGTACCCCAGGGAGTGCGGGCGCCGGGGAGCTGTTTTTT. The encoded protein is CASSTPGSAGAGELFF. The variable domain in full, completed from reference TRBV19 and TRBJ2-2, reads DGGITQSPKYLFRKEGQNVTLSCEQNLNHDAMYWYRQDPGQGLRLIYYSQIVNDFQKGDIAEGYSVSREKKESFPLTVTSAQKNPTAFYLCASSTPGSAGAGELFFGEGSRLTVL.

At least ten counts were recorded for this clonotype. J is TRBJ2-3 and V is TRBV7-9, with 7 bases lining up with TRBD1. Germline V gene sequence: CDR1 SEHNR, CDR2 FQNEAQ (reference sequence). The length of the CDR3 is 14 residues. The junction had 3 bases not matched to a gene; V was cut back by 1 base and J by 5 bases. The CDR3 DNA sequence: TGTGCCAGCAGCTTAGGACAGGGAGAAGATACGCAGTATTTT. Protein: CASSLGQGEDTQYF.

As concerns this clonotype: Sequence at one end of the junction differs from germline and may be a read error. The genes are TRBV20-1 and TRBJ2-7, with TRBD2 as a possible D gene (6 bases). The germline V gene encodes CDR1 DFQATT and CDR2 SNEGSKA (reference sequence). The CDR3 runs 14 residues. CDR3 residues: CSARAGTVSYEQYF. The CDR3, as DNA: TGCAGTGCCAGAGCCGGGACTGTGTCCTACGAGCAGTACTTC.

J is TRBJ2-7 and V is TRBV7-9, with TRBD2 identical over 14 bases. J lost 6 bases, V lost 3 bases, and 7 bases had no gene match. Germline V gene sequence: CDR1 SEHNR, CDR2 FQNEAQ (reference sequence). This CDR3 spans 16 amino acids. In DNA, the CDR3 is TGTGCCAGCAGCTTGGGACTAGCGGGAGATAAAAGCGAGCAGTACTTC. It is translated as CASSLGLAGDKSEQYF.

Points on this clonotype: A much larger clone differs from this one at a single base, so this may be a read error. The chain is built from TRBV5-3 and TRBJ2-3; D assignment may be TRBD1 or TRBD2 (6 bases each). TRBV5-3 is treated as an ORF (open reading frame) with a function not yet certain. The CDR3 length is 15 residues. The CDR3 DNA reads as TGTGCCAGCAGCTTGAGGGGGGAGTCCACAGATGCGCAGTATTTT. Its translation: CASSLRGESTDAQYF.

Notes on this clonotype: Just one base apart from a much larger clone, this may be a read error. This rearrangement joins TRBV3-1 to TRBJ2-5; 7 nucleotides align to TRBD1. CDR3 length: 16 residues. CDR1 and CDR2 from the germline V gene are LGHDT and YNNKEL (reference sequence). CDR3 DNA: TGTGCCAGCAGCCCCAAGCTCGCGACAGGGACGGAGACCCAGCACTTC. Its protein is CASSPKLATGTETQHF.

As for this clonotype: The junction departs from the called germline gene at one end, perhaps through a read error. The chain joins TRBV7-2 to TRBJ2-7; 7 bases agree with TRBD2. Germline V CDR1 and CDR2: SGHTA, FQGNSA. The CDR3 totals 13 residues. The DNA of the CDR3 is TGTGCCAGCAGCTTAGAAGTGGGGCGGGAGCGGTACTTC. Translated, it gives CASSLEVGRERYF.